Below, 32 T cell receptor beta chains from the same sample are listed, as sequenced in a study of shared clonotypes between healthy human individuals. Using immunoSEQ multiplex PCR, the repertoire was profiled, and TCRdb retains in-frame clones only, with some absent. Here the sample spans around 180,000 clones, 85% to 95% being singletons. The sequencing sample was made of naive CD4+ T cells sorted from blood. The subset is: CD45RA+ positively selected. Every receptor here comes from a woman aged 25-40 years in good health.

The chain employs TRBV19 and TRBJ2-5; TRBD2 aligns across 12 bases. The DNA matches TRBJ2-7 better at its end, which makes the J call doubtful. Germline CDR1 and CDR2: LNHDA and SQIVND (reference sequence). The CDR3 has 15 amino acids. CDR3 coding DNA: TGTGCCAGTAGTCCTCGGACTAGCGGGATCTACGAGCAGTACTTC. Translation gives CASSPRTSGIYEQYF.

The V gene is TRBV5-8, the J gene TRBJ2-5, with a possible D match to TRBD1 (5 bases). The J call is in doubt because the DNA end fits TRBJ2-7 better. The germline V gene has CDR1 SGHTS and CDR2 YDEGEE. The CDR3 is 15 residues long. In DNA form, the CDR3 reads TGTGCCAGCAGCTACGGCGCAGGGCTGTTCAACGAGCAGTACTTC. Translated, it gives CASSYGAGLFNEQYF.

The chain uses TRBV20-1 and TRBJ2-5; no reliable D call. The DNA end favors TRBJ2-7, so the J call may be wrong. The CDR3 is made up of 11 amino acids. Germline V gene sequence: CDR1 DFQATT, CDR2 SNEGSKA (reference sequence). This chain's CDR3 is CSARSPYEQYF. The CDR3 DNA reads as TGCAGTGCTCGGTCCCCCTACGAGCAGTACTTC.

The CDR3 is CASSVARLAGGQEQYF. In DNA form, the CDR3 reads TGCGCCAGCAGCGTAGCTCGGCTAGCGGGAGGTCAGGAGCAGTACTTC. The chain recombines TRBV5-1 with TRBJ2-7, with TRBD2 matching 11 bases. With V trimmed by 4 bases and J by 7 bases, 13 bases remained unmatched. The CDR3 is 16 amino acids. The germline V gene encodes CDR1 SGHRS and CDR2 YFSETQ.

The V gene is TRBV7-3, the J gene TRBJ2-6, with 9 bases that match TRBD1. There are 21 residues in the CDR3. The ends lost 2 bases at V and 0 bases at J; junction bases unmatched: 14. Germline V lookup: CDR1 SGHTA, CDR2 FQGTGA. CDR3 in amino acids: CASSLGSTGGPSPSGANVLTF. DNA of the CDR3: TGTGCCAGCAGCTTAGGGAGTACAGGGGGCCCCTCCCCCTCTGGGGCCAACGTCCTGACTTTC.

The V gene is TRBV18, the J gene TRBJ1-3, with 9 bases lining up with TRBD1. The V and J ends lost 2 bases and 3 bases, in that order; junction bases with no gene match: 5. CDR1 KGHSH and CDR2 LQKENI come from the germline V gene. This CDR3 contains 16 residues. The CDR3 loop is CASSPGDRAFGNTIYF. In DNA, the CDR3 is TGTGCCAGCTCACCAGGGGACAGGGCTTTTGGAAACACCATATATTTT. The variable domain in full, completed from reference TRBV18 and TRBJ1-3, reads NAGVMQNPRHLVRRRGQEARLRCSPMKGHSHVYWYRQLPEEGLKFMVYLQKENIIDESGMPKERFSAEFPKEGPSILRIQQVVRGDSAAYFCASSPGDRAFGNTIYFGEGSWLTVV.

This rearrangement joins TRBV6-4 to TRBJ2-3, with 12 bases that match TRBD2. V gave up 6 bases and J gave up 1 base; unmatched junction bases: 5. The CDR3 runs 16 residues. Germline values: CDR1 MRHNA, CDR2 SNTAGT. The CDR3 spells CASSPLAGGGTDTQYF. In DNA, the CDR3 is TGTGCCAGCAGCCCTCTAGCGGGAGGGGGCACAGATACGCAGTATTTT.

The chain recombines TRBV19 with TRBJ1-5; D might be TRBD1 (5 bases). CDR1 and CDR2 from the germline V gene are LNHDA and SQIVND (reference sequence). The CDR3 runs 16 residues. V lost 3 bases, J lost 5 bases, and 17 bases lay in between. The CDR3 bases are TGTGCCAGTAGTATGGCTCCGGGGCATAGATATCAGCCCCAGCATTTT. This sequence encodes CASSMAPGHRYQPQHF.

The chain has TRBV18 and TRBJ2-3; D is unresolved. The CDR3 is 15 residues long. V was shortened by 3 bases and J by 6 bases, with 16 bases between the two germline ends. The germline V gene has CDR1 KGHSH and CDR2 LQKENI. CDR3 sequence: CASSPLASRADTQYF. The CDR3 DNA follows: TGTGCCAGCTCACCGTTGGCTAGTAGGGCTGATACGCAGTATTTT.

V usage is TRBV5-1 and J usage is TRBJ1-1; unclear D gene. With 3 bases removed from V and 1 base from J, the gap between germline ends came to 7 bases. Per germline, CDR1 SGHRS and CDR2 YFSETQ. This CDR3 is built from 13 residues. CDR3 sequence reads: CASSSAQNTEAFF. The CDR3 coding sequence is TGCGCCAGCAGCTCGGCTCAGAACACTGAAGCTTTCTTT.

This chain uses TRBV19 with TRBJ2-5; D not certain. The J call may be mistaken, given a closer DNA end match to TRBJ2-7. The CDR3 has 11 amino acids. CDR1 and CDR2 (germline): LNHDA, SQIVND (reference sequence). DNA for the CDR3: TGTGCCACTTCGACGGGCTACGAGCAGTACTTC. Translation: CATSTGYEQYF.

V and J are TRBV19 and TRBJ1-1; 7 bases map to TRBD1. The CDR3 loop spans 15 amino acids. V trimming: 4 bases; J trimming: 4 bases; junction bases outside the gene matches: 9. CDR1 is LNHDA, CDR2 SQIVND, per germline (reference sequence). CDR3 DNA sequence: TGTGCCAGTAGTAACTACTTCGACAGGGCCACTGAAGCTTTCTTT. Translation: CASSNYFDRATEAFF.

The chain uses TRBV19 and TRBJ2-3; 11 bases are shared with TRBD2. V was clipped by 7 bases and J by 7 bases; unmatched bases: 4. The V gene's germline CDR1 is LNHDA and CDR2 SQIVND (reference sequence). This CDR3 is 13 amino acids long. CDR3 amino acids: CASTTSGRNTQYF. Here the CDR3 DNA reads TGTGCCAGTACCACTAGCGGGAGAAATACGCAGTATTTT.

The J gene is TRBJ1-2, the V gene TRBV6-4, with TRBD1 matching over 10 bases. This CDR3 spans 15 amino acids. The trim removed 4 bases at V and 4 bases at J, leaving 6 bases unmatched. Germline loops: CDR1 MRHNA, CDR2 SNTAGT. CDR3 region: CASSVTGTGAYGYTF. The DNA for the CDR3 is TGTGCCAGCAGTGTCACCGGGACAGGGGCCTATGGCTACACCTTC.

V gene TRBV10-2 combines with J gene TRBJ1-1, with D perhaps TRBD1 (5 bases). This CDR3 is built from 13 residues. V lost 9 bases, J lost 1 base, and 12 bases lay in between. Germline CDR1 is WSHSY and CDR2 is SAAADI. This chain's CDR3 is CASCRGTNTEAFF. CDR3 DNA sequence: TGCGCCAGTTGCCGGGGGACGAACACTGAAGCTTTCTTT.

The gene calls are TRBV20-1 and TRBJ2-5; D is perhaps TRBD2 (5 bases). CDR3 size: 11 residues. The germline V gene has CDR1 DFQATT and CDR2 SNEGSKA (reference sequence). Trimming cost V 1 base and J 11 bases, with 11 bases left between them. CDR3 protein: CSARGSEEQYF. In nucleotides, the CDR3 is TGCAGTGCTAGAGGTTCGGAGGAGCAGTACTTC.

V gene TRBV28 combines with J gene TRBJ2-2; no clear D gene. The CDR3 totals 14 residues. The V gene lost 7 bases and the J gene lost 3 bases, with 12 bases spanning the gap. The germline gives CDR1 MDHEN, CDR2 SYDVKM. The CDR3 nucleotides are TGTGCCAGCATGACTGTCGAGTACACCGGGGAGCTGTTTTTT. It codes for CASMTVEYTGELFF.

The genes are TRBV27 and TRBJ2-5, with TRBD1 matching over 9 bases. V shed 4 bases and J 4 bases; nucleotides not matched to a gene: 7. The CDR3 loop spans 15 amino acids. CDR1 and CDR2 from the germline V gene are MNHEY and SMNVEV (reference sequence). Here the CDR3 DNA reads TGTGCCAGCAGTTCCCCCCACAGGGGGCGAGAGACCCAGTACTTC. It codes for CASSSPHRGRETQYF.

This clone came up once. The chain couples TRBV5-8 to TRBJ1-2, with D uncertain. Per germline, CDR1 SGHTS and CDR2 YDEGEE. The CDR3 is 14 amino acids. V gave up 0 bases and J gave up 4 bases, with 10 bases separating them. CDR3 amino acids: CASSLGGASYGYTF. CDR3 bases: TGTGCCAGCAGCTTGGGCGGCGCTTCCTATGGCTACACCTTC.

The CDR3 DNA reads as TGTGCCACCAGCAGAGGCGCAGGACCGGAGGAGCAGTACTTC. This translates into CATSRGAGPEEQYF. The gene calls are TRBV15 and TRBJ2-7; no clear D gene. The CDR3 is made up of 14 amino acids. Germline CDR1 LNHNV, CDR2 YYDKDF (reference sequence). V lost 1 base to trimming and J lost 7 bases, with 14 bases between them.

This chain joins TRBV18 and TRBJ2-7; a weak D match, TRBD1 (5 bases). The CDR3 spans 14 residues. Trimming removed 4 bases from V and 5 bases from J, with 15 bases in between. Germline V CDR1 and CDR2: KGHSH, LQKENI. The CDR3 region has the DNA TGTGCCAGCTCACAAGGACACCAACGGAACGAGCAGTACTTC. It translates to CASSQGHQRNEQYF.

The rearrangement uses TRBV28 and TRBJ2-7; a possible D gene is TRBD1 (5 bases). The CDR3 covers 16 residues. Trimming removed 6 bases at V and 1 base at J, with 19 bases between. Germline CDR1 and CDR2: MDHEN and SYDVKM. In DNA form, the CDR3 reads TGTGCCAGCAGGTACAGGTATTCCTCCCCTTCCTACGAGCAGTACTTC. It specifies CASRYRYSSPSYEQYF.

The rearrangement uses TRBV28 and TRBJ1-1; TRBD1 aligns across 10 bases. Trimming at V came to 3 bases and at J to 4 bases, leaving 8 bases not matched to a gene. Germline CDR1 reads MDHEN; CDR2 reads SYDVKM. CDR3 length equals 16 residues. CDR3 amino acids: CASSFPRQGAATEAFF. In nucleotides, the CDR3 is TGTGCCAGCAGTTTTCCCCGACAGGGGGCAGCCACTGAAGCTTTCTTT.

The V and J genes are TRBV10-3 and TRBJ2-1; TRBD1 might be the D (6 bases). CDR3 length equals 12 residues. CDR1 and CDR2 (germline): ENHRY, SYGVKD. V was pared by 3 bases and J by 8 bases, with 8 bases between. CDR3 nucleotides: TGTGCCATCAGTGATAGGGGGTATGAGCAGTTCTTC. Translated: CAISDRGYEQFF.

The chain employs TRBV6-1 and TRBJ1-1; 11 positions match TRBD1. The CDR3 spans 17 residues. J lost 4 bases, V lost 3 bases, and 10 bases had no gene match. Germline values: CDR1 MNHNS, CDR2 SASEGT. CDR3 in DNA: TGTGCCAGCAGTGACCGGGACAGGGGGAGAATTGGCACTGAAGCTTTCTTT. Encoded protein: CASSDRDRGRIGTEAFF.

CDR3: CASSRENQETQYF. DNA of the CDR3: TGTGCCAGCAGTAGAGAGAACCAAGAGACCCAGTACTTC. J is TRBJ2-5 and V is TRBV6-5; no firm D call. Germline V CDR1 and CDR2: MNHEY, SVGAGI. V lost 5 bases and J lost 0, with 7 bases in between. CDR3 length: 13 amino acids.

V is TRBV5-6 and J is TRBJ1-5; no reliable D call. The CDR3 contains 13 residues. Germline CDR1 and CDR2: SGHDT and YYEEEE. V dropped 2 bases and J dropped 5 bases, with 8 bases sitting between them. Here the CDR3 DNA reads TGTGCCAGCAGCTTCACCCCCGATCAGCCCCAGCATTTT. Encoded protein: CASSFTPDQPQHF.

This chain connects TRBV7-9 to TRBJ2-7, with unresolved D. The germline V gene encodes CDR1 SEHNR and CDR2 FQNEAQ (reference sequence). The V and J ends lost 4 bases and 0 bases respectively, with 10 bases between them. This CDR3 comprises 14 residues. The DNA of the CDR3 is TGTGCCAGCAGCTCCCCCCGAAGCTCCTACGAGCAGTACTTC. It codes for CASSSPRSSYEQYF.

V and J are TRBV28 and TRBJ2-2, with 8 positions matching TRBD1. There are 15 residues in the CDR3. Germline loops: CDR1 MDHEN, CDR2 SYDVKM. Germline trimming cut 5 bases from V and 4 bases from J; bases unmatched to any gene: 6. The CDR3: CASSKGQGTTGELFF. The CDR3 nucleotides read TGTGCCAGCAGTAAAGGACAGGGAACCACCGGGGAGCTGTTTTTT.

Only one count was recorded for this clone. The chain has TRBV5-4 and TRBJ2-2; possibly TRBD2 for D (5 bases). V was pared by 4 bases and J by 6 bases, with 10 bases between. The V gene's germline CDR1 is SGHNT and CDR2 YYREEE (reference sequence). The CDR3 extends over 13 amino acids. CDR3 in amino acids: CASSPDYPGELFF. DNA of the CDR3: TGTGCCAGCAGCCCCGACTACCCCGGGGAGCTGTTTTTT. Using reference TRBV5-4 and TRBJ2-2 for the parts outside the CDR3, the full variable domain is ETGVTQSPTHLIKTRGQQVTLRCSSQSGHNTVSWYQQALGQGPQFIFQYYREEENGRGNFPPRFSGLQFPNYSSELNVNALELDDSALYLCASSPDYPGELFFGEGSRLTVL.

V and J are TRBV27 and TRBJ1-1; D perhaps matches TRBD1 (5 bases). This CDR3 has 14 amino acids. Germline CDR1 and CDR2: MNHEY and SMNVEV (reference sequence). V was clipped by 6 bases and J by 2 bases, with 13 bases between them. The CDR3 protein is CASSVRAFNTEAFF. CDR3 DNA: TGTGCCAGCAGCGTCAGGGCCTTTAACACTGAAGCTTTCTTT.

The chain employs TRBV5-1 and TRBJ2-5; a weak D match, TRBD2 (5 bases). The CDR3 extends over 14 amino acids. The germline V and J ends were trimmed by 2 bases and 3 bases, with 11 bases remaining between them. CDR1 and CDR2 from the germline V gene are SGHRS and YFSETQ. CDR3 residues: CASSFPGIEETQYF. The DNA of the CDR3 is TGCGCCAGCAGCTTTCCGGGGATCGAAGAGACCCAGTACTTC.